A single sample gave rise to the 20 T cell receptor beta chains below, sequenced in a study of shared clonotypes between healthy human individuals (dated by TCRdb to the early 2020s). Libraries were built with the immunoSEQ multiplex PCR assay. TCRdb took over this immuneACCESS table, retaining in-frame rearrangements with V and J assigned. Such tables are incomplete; in checked studies, under half of the missing clones stem from an unresolved V gene, and the remainder is unexplained. The sample table records fewer than 850,000 clones; approximately 75% of these occur just once. Around 2% of the sample comes from the top ten. Sequenced material: memory CD4+ T cells sorted from blood. The cell subset or site label for this specimen denotes: CD45RA-negative fraction. The source is a woman aged 30 to 39 in good health.

The V gene is TRBV19, the J gene TRBJ1-5; TRBD1 might be the D (5 bases). The CDR3 has 14 amino acids. Germline V gene lookup returns CDR1 LNHDA and CDR2 SQIVND (reference sequence). CDR3 nucleotide sequence: TGTGCTACTACTCGGGGGGGTAGCAATCAGCCCCAGCATTTT. Its translation: CATTRGGSNQPQHF. Drawing the rest from reference TRBV19 and TRBJ1-5, the complete variable domain is DGGITQSPKYLFRKEGQNVTLSCEQNLNHDAMYWYRQDPGQGLRLIYYSQIVNDFQKGDIAEGYSVSREKKESFPLTVTSAQKNPTAFYLCATTRGGSNQPQHFGDGTRLSIL.

This rearrangement joins TRBV7-2 to TRBJ2-7; 7 bases align to TRBD1. Germline values: CDR1 SGHTA, CDR2 FQGNSA. The CDR3 runs to 15 residues. V trimming: 1 base; J trimming: 4 bases; junction bases outside the gene matches: 7. The CDR3 DNA is TGTGCCAGCAGCTTAGACAGGGGAAGGGTGTACGAGCAGTACTTC. Protein sequence: CASSLDRGRVYEQYF.

The chain uses TRBV19 and TRBJ1-5; no definite D call. Trimming pared 6 bases from V and 4 bases from J, leaving 10 bases between. The germline gives CDR1 LNHDA, CDR2 SQIVND (reference sequence). The CDR3 totals 13 residues. The CDR3 bases are TGTGCCAGTAGCCGGGAGGATAATCAGCCCCAGCATTTT. Residues: CASSREDNQPQHF.

V gene TRBV7-2 combines with J gene TRBJ2-5, with D possibly being TRBD1 (5 bases). The DNA end is more similar to TRBJ2-7, so the J call may be wrong. The CDR3 loop spans 15 amino acids. Germline loops: CDR1 SGHTA, CDR2 FQGNSA. The CDR3 DNA reads TGTGCCAGCAGCTCACAGGCCGAGAGCTCCTACGAGCAGTACTTC. The encoded protein is CASSSQAESSYEQYF.

This clone was detected only once. This chain links TRBV6-6 with TRBJ2-1, with TRBD1 identical over 10 bases. This CDR3 region has 16 residues. Germline V gene sequence: CDR1 MNHNY, CDR2 SVGAGI (reference sequence). With V trimmed by 5 bases and J by 5 bases, 9 bases remained unmatched. Written as DNA, the CDR3 is TGTGCCAGCAGTAAGACAGGGGGCTATGGAAACAATGAGCAGTTCTTC. Protein: CASSKTGGYGNNEQFF.

There are many counts of this clone. The gene calls are TRBV5-1 and TRBJ1-2, with D tentatively TRBD1 (5 bases). Germline CDR1 and CDR2: SGHRS and YFSETQ. The CDR3 has 13 residues. V dropped 0 bases and J dropped 7 bases, with 10 bases sitting between them. The CDR3 reads CASSLEGVGGYTF. The CDR3 DNA follows: TGCGCCAGCAGCTTGGAAGGGGTAGGTGGCTACACCTTC.

The genes are TRBV19 and TRBJ2-1; D is ambiguous. Germline-derived CDR1 and CDR2 are LNHDA and SQIVND (reference sequence). V gave up 7 bases and J gave up 0 bases, with 10 bases separating them. CDR3 size: 14 residues. The CDR3 region is CASTVHLSYNEQFF. CDR3 nucleotides: TGTGCCAGTACCGTCCACCTCTCCTACAATGAGCAGTTCTTC.

This clone was observed once. Since a far larger clone is one base different, this is likely a read error. The V call is TRBV7-9, the J call TRBJ1-2; D perhaps matches TRBD1 (6 bases). Germline V gene data show CDR1 as SEHNR and CDR2 as FQNEAQ (reference sequence). The CDR3 runs 13 residues. Trimming took off 5 bases at V and 1 base at J, with 8 bases between the two ends. CDR3 sequence: CASSPDSNYGYTF. The CDR3 DNA reads as TGTGCCAGCAGCCCGGACAGTAACTATGGCTACACCTTC.

This chain connects TRBV5-1 to TRBJ2-6, with unresolved D. The V gene's germline CDR1 is SGHRS and CDR2 YFSETQ. Trimming left V 0 bases short and J 4 bases short, with 5 bases between. This CDR3 has 14 amino acids. CDR3 in DNA: TGCGCCAGCAGCTTGGCAACAGGGGCCAACGTCCTGACTTTC. Its protein is CASSLATGANVLTF. Combining the CDR3 with reference TRBV5-1 and TRBJ2-6 gives the whole variable domain KAGVTQTPRYLIKTRGQQVTLSCSPISGHRSVSWYQQTPGQGLQFLFEYFSETQRNKGNFPGRFSGRQFSNSRSEMNVSTLELGDSALYLCASSLATGANVLTFGAGSRLTVL.

This chain joins TRBV28 and TRBJ2-7, with 8 bases aligning to TRBD2. V was clipped by 7 bases and J by 3 bases; unmatched bases: 11. The CDR3 has 15 amino acids. Looked up from germline, CDR1 is MDHEN and CDR2 is SYDVKM. As DNA, the CDR3 is TGTGCCAGCAAGACGGGAGGGAGTTATGGCTACGAGCAGTACTTC. Encoded protein: CASKTGGSYGYEQYF.

The J gene is TRBJ2-7, the V gene TRBV7-2; D gene ambiguous. The CDR3 covers 15 residues. Germline V CDR1 and CDR2: SGHTA, FQGNSA. Between the trimmed V and J ends, which lost 1 base and 0 bases, there was a span of 10 bases. The CDR3 loop reads CASSLGFISSYEQYF. The CDR3 DNA sequence: TGTGCCAGCAGCTTAGGATTTATTAGCTCCTACGAGCAGTACTTC.

This clone has only a few counts. This chain links TRBV19 with TRBJ2-3; 9 positions match TRBD2. CDR1 LNHDA and CDR2 SQIVND come from the germline V gene (reference sequence). After removal of 9 bases from V and 0 bases from J, the junction contained 4 bases not matched to a gene. CDR3 length: 14 amino acids. This chain's CDR3 is CASHTSGSTDTQYF. CDR3 DNA sequence: TGTGCCAGCCATACTAGCGGGAGCACAGATACGCAGTATTTT.

The chain links TRBV29-1 to TRBJ1-2; D gene ambiguous. The CDR3 has 13 amino acids. V was shortened by 4 bases and J by 2 bases, with 11 bases between the two germline ends. Germline loops: CDR1 SQVTM, CDR2 ANQGSEA. The CDR3 DNA is TGCAGCGTTGCTATCGGAGACAACTATGGCTACACCTTC. It encodes CSVAIGDNYGYTF. The full variable domain, its missing parts supplied by reference TRBV29-1 and TRBJ1-2, is SAVISQKPSRDICQRGTSLTIQCQVDSQVTMMFWYRQQPGQSLTLIATANQGSEATYESGFVIDKFPISRPNLTFSTLTVSNMSPEDSSIYLCSVAIGDNYGYTFGSGTRLTVV.

The chain couples TRBV2 to TRBJ2-6; 7 nucleotides align to TRBD1. In germline, CDR1 is SNHLY, CDR2 FYNNEI. Trimming removed 6 bases from V and 0 bases from J; junction bases left unmatched: 11. The CDR3 runs 18 residues. Here the CDR3 DNA reads TGTGCCAGCAGGGTCCAGGGACAGATAAGCTCTGGGGCCAACGTCCTGACTTTC. As protein: CASRVQGQISSGANVLTF.

The chain employs TRBV28 and TRBJ1-5; D is uncertain. Germline V gene lookup returns CDR1 MDHEN and CDR2 SYDVKM. Trimming cost V 7 bases and J 9 bases, with 16 bases left between them. The CDR3 spans 13 residues. The CDR3, as DNA: TGTGCCAGCACTAGCATCTCTTACGGGCCCCAGCATTTT. This encodes CASTSISYGPQHF.

V is TRBV5-6 and J is TRBJ2-1, with no clear D. Trimming took off 4 bases at V and 10 bases at J, with 15 bases between the two ends. Germline CDR1 and CDR2: SGHDT and YYEEEE. This CDR3 has 13 residues. CDR3 nucleotides: TGTGCCAGCAGCGACGGGCCTCCGGAAGAGCAGTTCTTC. It codes for CASSDGPPEEQFF.

The chain employs TRBV4-1 and TRBJ2-6, with D unclear. The CDR3 extends over 16 amino acids. Trimming shortened V by 1 base and J by 4 bases, and 11 bases separated the two germline ends. From germline, CDR1 is MGHRA and CDR2 YSYEKL. CDR3 loop: CASSQGASRGANVLTF. The CDR3 bases are TGCGCCAGCAGCCAAGGTGCGTCCCGAGGGGCCAACGTCCTGACTTTC.

The genes are TRBV14 and TRBJ2-7, with 11 bases identical to TRBD1. Germline V CDR1 and CDR2: SGHDN, FVKESK. With 8 bases clipped from V and 4 bases from J, the junction kept 4 bases outside the gene matches. The CDR3 is 13 residues long. CDR3 protein: CASSRDRGYEQYF. The DNA for the CDR3 is TGTGCCAGCTCCCGGGACAGGGGGTACGAGCAGTACTTC.

The CDR3, as DNA: TGTGCCAGCAGTGAGGATTCAGGGGGCGATGGGGAGACCCAGTACTTC. This encodes CASSEDSGGDGETQYF. This chain joins TRBV25-1 and TRBJ2-5, with 8 bases identical to TRBD1. CDR3 length: 16 amino acids. Germline trimming cut 3 bases from V and 5 bases from J; bases unmatched to any gene: 11. Germline V gives CDR1 MGHDK, CDR2 SYGVNS.

The sample holds one count of this clone. V gene TRBV4-1 combines with J gene TRBJ2-7; TRBD2 aligns across 8 bases. The germline gives CDR1 MGHRA, CDR2 YSYEKL. Trimming removed 1 base from V and 5 bases from J; junction bases left unmatched: 1. The CDR3 contains 13 residues. DNA for the CDR3: TGCGCCAGCAGCCAAGCGGGGGGGCACGAGCAGTACTTC. It codes for CASSQAGGHEQYF.